This note documents a single T cell receptor beta chain sequence. Antigen specificity is unknown. Until they underwent thyroid surgery, no patient had received any treatment. TCRdb reprocessed the PCR reads via MiXCR. The data hold about 14,000 clones, with about a quarter observed a single time. This specimen comes from a study of metastatic and nonmetastatic thyroid tumors. Study-level background: Both malignant and benign thyroid patients supplied peripheral blood and tumor or nodule tissue samples, across which the repertoires of these patients were then compared. Overall study findings and caveats: According to reports, the diversity of TCR beta was significantly higher in malignant thyroid tumors than in benign nodules, and this held in both blood and tumor samples.

Sequenced input: blood. The clonotype originates from a female donor with papillary thyroid cancer or a benign thyroid nodule (not recorded which). Some clones in this sample may be carry-over from other donors' samples.

The CDR3 is CASSLVARDGELFF. For the CDR3, the DNA is TGTGCCAGCAGCTTAGTGGCTAGGGACGGGGAGCTGTTTTTT. This chain links TRBV7-9 with TRBJ2-2; D unclear. There are 14 residues in the CDR3. The germline gives CDR1 SEHNR, CDR2 FQNEAQ (reference sequence). Trimming took off 1 base at V and 7 bases at J, with 10 bases between the two ends.